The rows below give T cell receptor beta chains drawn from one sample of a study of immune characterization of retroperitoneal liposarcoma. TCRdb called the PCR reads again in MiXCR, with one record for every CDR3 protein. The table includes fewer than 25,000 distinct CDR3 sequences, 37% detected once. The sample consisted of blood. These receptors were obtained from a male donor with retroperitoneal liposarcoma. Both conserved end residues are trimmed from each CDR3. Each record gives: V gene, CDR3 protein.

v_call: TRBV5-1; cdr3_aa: ASSLGPGAYEQY
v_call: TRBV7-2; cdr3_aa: ASQIDRGAYNEQF
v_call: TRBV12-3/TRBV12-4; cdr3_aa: ASSLRYDRNYGYT
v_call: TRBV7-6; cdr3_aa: ASSPGLAGVEQF
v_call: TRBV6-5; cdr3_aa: ASSYFVNYNEQF
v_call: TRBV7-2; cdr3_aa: ASSIDPAGTVHGTQY
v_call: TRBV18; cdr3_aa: ASSPQGRGEQY
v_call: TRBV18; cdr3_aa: ASSPLAGENEQF
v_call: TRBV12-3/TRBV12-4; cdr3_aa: ASSLTGMYGYT
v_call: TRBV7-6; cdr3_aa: ASSFRSSGPQNTDTQY
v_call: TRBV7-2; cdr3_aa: ASSLALRNTEAF
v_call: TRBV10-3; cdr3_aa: PTLSGRAVNEQF
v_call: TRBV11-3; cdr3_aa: ASLDRVIDTRY
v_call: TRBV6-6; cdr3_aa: ASSYRTSGISYEQY
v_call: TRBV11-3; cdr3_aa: ASSLWSAGKVDEQY
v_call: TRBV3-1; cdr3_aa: ASSQDSPTVNQPQH
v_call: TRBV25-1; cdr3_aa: ASSGTSGHPSSYNEQY
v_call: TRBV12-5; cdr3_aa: ASGNSGTGGYEQY
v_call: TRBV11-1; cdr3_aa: ASSDANSGRGTDTQY
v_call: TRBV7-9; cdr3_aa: AVDRAPSGANVLT
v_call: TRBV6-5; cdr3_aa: ASSTAINGAGELF
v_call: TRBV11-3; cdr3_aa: ASSWSGRGSYNEQF
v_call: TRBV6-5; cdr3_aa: ASSYLRAVETQY
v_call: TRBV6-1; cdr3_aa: ASRIQGDYGYT